This T cell receptor (beta chain) was identified in a study of blood T cell repertoires in COVID-19. Profiled with immunoSEQ multiplex PCR; TCRdb holds only in-frame clones, not every one. The sample gives 250,000 to 400,000 clones, roughly 88% of which show up once; 2.5% to 3% is in the top ten. Sequencing was carried out using peripheral blood. The source is a woman aged 25 to 39 with COVID-19, enrolled during active disease.

This CDR3 is CAWSARTGNQPQHF. The DNA of the CDR3 is TGTGCCTGGAGTGCCAGGACAGGCAATCAGCCCCAGCATTTT. The V call is TRBV30, the J call TRBJ1-5; tentative D call: TRBD1 (6 bases). The ends were cut back, 1 base at V and 2 bases at J, with 9 bases in the middle. Germline V gene lookup returns CDR1 GTSNPN and CDR2 SVGIG (reference sequence). This CDR3 comprises 14 residues.